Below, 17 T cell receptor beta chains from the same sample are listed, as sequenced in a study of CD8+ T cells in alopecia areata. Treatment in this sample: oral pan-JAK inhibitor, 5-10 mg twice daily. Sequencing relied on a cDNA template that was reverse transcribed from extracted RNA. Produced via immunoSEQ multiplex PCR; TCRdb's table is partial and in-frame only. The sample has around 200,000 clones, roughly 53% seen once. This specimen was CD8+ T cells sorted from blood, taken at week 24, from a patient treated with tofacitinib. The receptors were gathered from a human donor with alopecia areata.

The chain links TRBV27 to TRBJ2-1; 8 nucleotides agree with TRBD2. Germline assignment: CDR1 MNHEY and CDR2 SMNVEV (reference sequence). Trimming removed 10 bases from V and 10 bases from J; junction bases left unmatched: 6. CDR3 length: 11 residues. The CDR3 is CATAGVKEQFF. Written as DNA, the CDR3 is TGTGCCACAGCGGGGGTAAAGGAGCAGTTCTTC.

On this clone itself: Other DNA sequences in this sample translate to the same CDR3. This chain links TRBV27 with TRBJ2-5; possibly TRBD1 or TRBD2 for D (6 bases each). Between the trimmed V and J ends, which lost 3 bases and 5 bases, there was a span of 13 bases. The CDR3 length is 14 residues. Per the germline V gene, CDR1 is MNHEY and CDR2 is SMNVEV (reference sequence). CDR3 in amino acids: CASSLEGGGETQYF. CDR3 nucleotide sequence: TGTGCCAGCAGTTTGGAGGGGGGCGGGGAGACCCAGTACTTC.

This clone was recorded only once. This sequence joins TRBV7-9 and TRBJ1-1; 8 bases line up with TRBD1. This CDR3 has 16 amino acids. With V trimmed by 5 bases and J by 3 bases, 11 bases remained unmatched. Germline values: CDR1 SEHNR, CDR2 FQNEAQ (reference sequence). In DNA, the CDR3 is TGTGCCAGCAGCGCAACCAGGGGGCGCCGGGACACTGAAGCTTTCTTT. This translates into CASSATRGRRDTEAFF.

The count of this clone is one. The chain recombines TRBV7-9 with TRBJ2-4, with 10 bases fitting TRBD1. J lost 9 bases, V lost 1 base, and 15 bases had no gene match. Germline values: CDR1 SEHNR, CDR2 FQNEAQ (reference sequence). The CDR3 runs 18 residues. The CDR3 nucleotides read TGTGCCAGCAGCTTAGGGCCTTGGAGGGACAGGGGAATTGTCATTCAGTACTTC. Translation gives CASSLGPWRDRGIVIQYF.

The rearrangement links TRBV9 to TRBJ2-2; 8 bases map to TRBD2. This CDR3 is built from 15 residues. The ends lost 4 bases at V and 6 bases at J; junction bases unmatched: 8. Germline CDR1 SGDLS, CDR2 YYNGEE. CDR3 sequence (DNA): TGTGCCAGCAGCCCGCAGGCGGGGGGATCCGGGGAGCTGTTTTTT. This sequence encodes CASSPQAGGSGELFF.

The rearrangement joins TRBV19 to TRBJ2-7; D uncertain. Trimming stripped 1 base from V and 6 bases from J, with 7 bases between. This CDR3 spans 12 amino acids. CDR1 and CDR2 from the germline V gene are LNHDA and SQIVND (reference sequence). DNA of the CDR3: TGTGCCAGTAGTATAGGATTTGGCGAGCAGTACTTC. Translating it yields CASSIGFGEQYF.

The CDR3, as DNA: TGTGCTAGTGGTCTGGAGACCCAGTACTTC. It yields the protein CASGLETQYF. The chain uses TRBV12-5 and TRBJ2-5; D not resolved. CDR3 length equals 10 residues. Germline values: CDR1 LGHNT, CDR2 FRNRAP. The V end lost 5 bases, the J end lost 5 bases, and 3 bases lay between the germline ends.

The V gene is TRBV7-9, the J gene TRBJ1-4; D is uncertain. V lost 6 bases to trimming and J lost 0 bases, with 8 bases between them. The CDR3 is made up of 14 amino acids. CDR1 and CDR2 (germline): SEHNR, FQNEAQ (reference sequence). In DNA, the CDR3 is TGTGCCAGCAGGCCGGGCCCAACTAATGAAAAACTGTTTTTT. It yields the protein CASRPGPTNEKLFF.

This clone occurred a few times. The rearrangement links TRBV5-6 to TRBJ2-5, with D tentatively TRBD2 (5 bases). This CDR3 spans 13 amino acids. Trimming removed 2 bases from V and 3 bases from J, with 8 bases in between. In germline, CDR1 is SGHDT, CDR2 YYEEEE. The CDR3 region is CASSFFGKETQYF. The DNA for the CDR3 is TGTGCCAGCAGCTTCTTCGGGAAAGAGACCCAGTACTTC.

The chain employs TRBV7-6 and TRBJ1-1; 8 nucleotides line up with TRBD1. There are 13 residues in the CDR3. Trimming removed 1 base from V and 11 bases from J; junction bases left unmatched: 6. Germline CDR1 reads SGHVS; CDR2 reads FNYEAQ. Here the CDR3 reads CASSLGPDRAAFF. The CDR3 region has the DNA TGTGCCAGCAGCTTAGGGCCGGACAGGGCCGCTTTCTTT.

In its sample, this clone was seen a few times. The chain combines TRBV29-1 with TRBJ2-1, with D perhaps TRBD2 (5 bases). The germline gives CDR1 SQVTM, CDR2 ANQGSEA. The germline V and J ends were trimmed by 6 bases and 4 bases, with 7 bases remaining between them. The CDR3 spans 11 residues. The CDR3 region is CSVWEYNEQFF. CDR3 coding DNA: TGCAGCGTCTGGGAGTACAATGAGCAGTTCTTC.

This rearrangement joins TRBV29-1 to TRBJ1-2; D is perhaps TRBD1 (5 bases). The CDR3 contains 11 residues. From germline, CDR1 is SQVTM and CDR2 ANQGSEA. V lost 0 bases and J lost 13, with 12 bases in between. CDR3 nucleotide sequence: TGCAGCGTTGAAGATCGGGAGGGGTTCACCTTC. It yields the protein CSVEDREGFTF.

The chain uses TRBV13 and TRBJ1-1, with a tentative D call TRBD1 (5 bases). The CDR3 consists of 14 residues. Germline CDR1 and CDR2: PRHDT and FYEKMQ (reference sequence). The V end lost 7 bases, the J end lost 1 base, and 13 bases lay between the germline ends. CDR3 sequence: CASTHPGQNTEAFF. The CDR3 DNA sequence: TGTGCCAGCACCCATCCCGGACAGAACACTGAAGCTTTCTTT.

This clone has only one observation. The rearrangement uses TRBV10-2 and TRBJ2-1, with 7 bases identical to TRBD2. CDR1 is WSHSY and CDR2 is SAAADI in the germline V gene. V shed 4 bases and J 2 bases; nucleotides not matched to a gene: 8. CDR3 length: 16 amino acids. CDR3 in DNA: TGCGCCAGCAGTGGCGGGGGAGCATCCACCTACAATGAGCAGTTCTTC. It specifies CASSGGGASTYNEQFF.

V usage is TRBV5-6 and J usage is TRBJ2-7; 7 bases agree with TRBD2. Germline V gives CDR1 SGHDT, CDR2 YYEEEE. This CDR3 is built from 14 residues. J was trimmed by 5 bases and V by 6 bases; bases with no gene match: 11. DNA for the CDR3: TGTGCCAGCACCCACTGGGAGGGGCGGCACGAGCAGTACTTC. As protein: CASTHWEGRHEQYF.

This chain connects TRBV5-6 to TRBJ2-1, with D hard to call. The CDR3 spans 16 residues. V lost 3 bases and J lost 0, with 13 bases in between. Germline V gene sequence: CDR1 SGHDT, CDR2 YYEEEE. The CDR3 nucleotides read TGTGCCAGCAGCTGGCCGGCAGGTATCTCCTACAATGAGCAGTTCTTC. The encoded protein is CASSWPAGISYNEQFF. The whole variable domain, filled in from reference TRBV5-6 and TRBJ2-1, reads DAGVTQSPTHLIKTRGQQVTLRCSPKSGHDTVSWYQQALGQGPQFIFQYYEEEERQRGNFPDRFSGHQFPNYSSELNVNALLLGDSALYLCASSWPAGISYNEQFFGPGTRLTVL.

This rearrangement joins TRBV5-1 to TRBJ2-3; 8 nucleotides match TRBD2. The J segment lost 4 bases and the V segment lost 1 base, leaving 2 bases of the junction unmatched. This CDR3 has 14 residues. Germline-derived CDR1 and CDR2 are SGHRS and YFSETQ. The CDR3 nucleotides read TGCGCCAGCAGCTTGAATAGCGGGGCAGATACGCAGTATTTT. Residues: CASSLNSGADTQYF.